This T cell receptor (beta chain) was sequenced in a study of identical twins. TCRdb processed the 5' RACE reads anew with MiXCR; each CDR3 protein has one entry. The sample records 700,000 or so distinct CDR3 sequences, more than 6.5% being singletons. The germline V gene encodes CDR1 MNHEY and CDR2 SVGEGT. The CDR3 totals 15 residues. V was clipped by 4 bases and J by 8 bases; unmatched bases: 10. Only a few counts were recorded for this clonotype. The sample was also reused in another study, on yellow fever vaccine responses in identical twins.

The rearrangement joins TRBV6-2 or TRBV6-3 to TRBJ2-1; 8 bases agree with TRBD1. The sequence derives from a young woman in good health. Sequencing was done on a sample of PBMCs. In DNA, the CDR3 is TGTGCCAGCAGTTGGGGGTCGGCAGGGGGCGATGAGCAGTTCTTC. It translates to CASSWGSAGGDEQFF.